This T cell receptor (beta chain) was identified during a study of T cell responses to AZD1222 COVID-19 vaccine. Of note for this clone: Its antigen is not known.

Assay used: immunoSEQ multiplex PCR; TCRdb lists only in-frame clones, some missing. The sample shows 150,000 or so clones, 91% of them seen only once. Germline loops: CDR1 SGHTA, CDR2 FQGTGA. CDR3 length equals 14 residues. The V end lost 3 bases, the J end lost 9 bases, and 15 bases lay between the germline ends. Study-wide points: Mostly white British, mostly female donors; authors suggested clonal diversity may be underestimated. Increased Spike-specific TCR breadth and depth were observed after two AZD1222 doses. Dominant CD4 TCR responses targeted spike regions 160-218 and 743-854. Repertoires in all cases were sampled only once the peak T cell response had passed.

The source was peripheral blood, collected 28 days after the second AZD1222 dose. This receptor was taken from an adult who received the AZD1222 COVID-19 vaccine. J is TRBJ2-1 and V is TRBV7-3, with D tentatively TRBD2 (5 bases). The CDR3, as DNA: TGTGCCAGCAGCTTCTCCCTTAGCGCTGGTGAGCAGTTCTTC. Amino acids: CASSFSLSAGEQFF.